These T cell receptor beta chains were read from a single sample in a study of cytomegalovirus exposure and HLA in healthy donors. Only in-frame clones appear in the TCRdb table, and some are missing; sequencing was by immunoSEQ multiplex PCR. The repertoire holds roughly 130,000 clones, with roughly nine tenths as singletons. The sample was PBMCs. Every receptor here comes from a woman aged 18-29 years in good health and CMV-seropositive. Both conserved end residues are part of each CDR3. Each record gives: J gene, clone size, D gene, V gene, CDR3 protein, CDR3 DNA. A D gene is named only where the DNA matches it firmly. Where a row states a size, it is once, few, many or the class of an expanded clone; other rows omit it.

J gene: TRBJ2-4; clone size: NA; D gene: TRBD1; V gene: TRBV7-9; CDR3 protein: CASSLAGQGGLRDIQYF; CDR3 DNA: TGTGCCAGCAGCTTAGCGGGACAGGGAGGTTTAAGGGACATTCAGTACTTC
J gene: TRBJ1-2; clone size: few; D gene: TRBD1; V gene: TRBV20-1; CDR3 protein: CSAGTGDGYTF; CDR3 DNA: TGCAGTGCTGGGACAGGGGATGGCTACACCTTC
J gene: TRBJ1-5; clone size: once; D gene: NA; V gene: TRBV2; CDR3 protein: CASREGSNQPQHF; CDR3 DNA: TGTGCCAGCAGGGAGGGGAGCAATCAGCCCCAGCATTTT
J gene: TRBJ2-7; clone size: once; D gene: TRBD1; V gene: TRBV7-6; CDR3 protein: CASSPGILGQGAYEQYF; CDR3 DNA: TGTGCCAGCAGTCCGGGTATTCTTGGACAGGGGGCCTACGAGCAGTACTTC
J gene: TRBJ2-1; clone size: NA; D gene: TRBD1; V gene: TRBV6-1; CDR3 protein: CASSEVPGGILIAYNEQFF; CDR3 DNA: TGTGCCAGCAGTGAAGTCCCAGGGGGAATTTTAATTGCCTACAATGAGCAGTTCTTC
J gene: TRBJ1-6; clone size: NA; D gene: NA; V gene: TRBV28; CDR3 protein: CASSPRGWRQARNSPLHF; CDR3 DNA: TGTGCCAGCAGTCCCCGCGGTTGGCGACAGGCGCGGAATTCACCCCTCCACTTT
J gene: TRBJ2-5; clone size: NA; D gene: NA; V gene: TRBV10-3; CDR3 protein: CAISESGGRETQYF; CDR3 DNA: TGTGCCATCAGTGAGTCTGGGGGCAGGGAGACCCAGTACTTC
J gene: TRBJ1-2; clone size: NA; D gene: NA; V gene: TRBV28; CDR3 protein: CASSLLMGGYGYTF; CDR3 DNA: TGTGCCAGCAGTTTATTAATGGGAGGCTATGGCTACACCTTC
J gene: TRBJ1-6; clone size: NA; D gene: NA; V gene: TRBV7-6; CDR3 protein: CASSPGHRANSPLHF; CDR3 DNA: TGTGCCAGCAGCCCCGGGCACAGGGCGAATTCACCCCTCCACTTT
J gene: TRBJ2-5; clone size: once; D gene: NA; V gene: TRBV7-9; CDR3 protein: CASGIETQYF; CDR3 DNA: TGTGCCAGCGGCATAGAGACCCAGTACTTC
J gene: TRBJ2-7; clone size: NA; D gene: NA; V gene: TRBV28; CDR3 protein: CASIHEQGYEQYF; CDR3 DNA: TGTGCCAGCATACACGAACAGGGCTACGAGCAGTACTTC
J gene: TRBJ1-3; clone size: NA; D gene: TRBD1; V gene: TRBV4-2; CDR3 protein: CASSPRTGVSGNTIYF; CDR3 DNA: TGTGCCAGCAGCCCGAGGACAGGCGTGTCTGGAAACACCATATATTTT
J gene: TRBJ2-1; clone size: NA; D gene: TRBD2; V gene: TRBV12-5; CDR3 protein: CASSPAERGYNEQFF; CDR3 DNA: TGTGCTTCTTCCCCAGCAGAGCGGGGCTACAATGAGCAGTTCTTC
J gene: TRBJ2-1; clone size: NA; D gene: TRBD2; V gene: TRBV28; CDR3 protein: CASSLGSGVSSYNEQFF; CDR3 DNA: TGTGCCAGCAGTTTGGGTAGCGGGGTAAGCTCCTACAATGAGCAGTTCTTC
J gene: TRBJ1-3; clone size: NA; D gene: NA; V gene: TRBV4-2; CDR3 protein: CASSQDGTSGNTIYF; CDR3 DNA: TGTGCCAGCAGCCAAGATGGGACTTCTGGAAACACCATATATTTT
J gene: TRBJ2-1; clone size: NA; D gene: TRBD2; V gene: TRBV7-2; CDR3 protein: CASSPGLAGDNEQFF; CDR3 DNA: TGTGCCAGCAGCCCGGGACTAGCGGGGGACAATGAGCAGTTCTTC
J gene: TRBJ2-5; clone size: many; D gene: TRBD2; V gene: TRBV5-4; CDR3 protein: CASSSWVSGGETQYF; CDR3 DNA: TGTGCCAGCAGCTCTTGGGTTAGCGGGGGGGAGACCCAGTACTTC
J gene: TRBJ2-5; clone size: NA; D gene: TRBD1; V gene: TRBV28; CDR3 protein: CASSLGTVETQYF; CDR3 DNA: TGTGCCAGCAGTTTGGGGACAGTAGAGACCCAGTACTTC
J gene: TRBJ1-6; clone size: NA; D gene: NA; V gene: TRBV18; CDR3 protein: CASSPTQSSYNSPLHF; CDR3 DNA: TGTGCCAGCTCACCTACACAGAGCTCCTATAATTCACCCCTCCACTTT
J gene: TRBJ1-5; clone size: NA; D gene: TRBD1; V gene: TRBV6-1; CDR3 protein: CASKGTVNQPQHF; CDR3 DNA: TGTGCCAGCAAGGGGACAGTCAATCAGCCCCAGCATTTT
J gene: TRBJ1-2; clone size: NA; D gene: NA; V gene: TRBV4-1; CDR3 protein: CASSQDGAGIYGYTF; CDR3 DNA: TGCGCCAGCAGCCAAGACGGCGCAGGGATCTATGGCTACACCTTC
J gene: TRBJ2-7; clone size: NA; D gene: NA; V gene: TRBV6-1; CDR3 protein: CASSADWSSYEQYF; CDR3 DNA: TGTGCCAGCAGTGCGGACTGGAGCTCCTACGAGCAGTACTTC
J gene: TRBJ2-5; clone size: NA; D gene: TRBD2; V gene: TRBV4-2; CDR3 protein: CASSYTGGDLETQYF; CDR3 DNA: TGTGCCAGCAGCTATACTGGGGGGGACCTAGAGACCCAGTACTTC
J gene: TRBJ2-5; clone size: NA; D gene: TRBD1; V gene: TRBV7-2; CDR3 protein: CASSSTARQGRETQYF; CDR3 DNA: TGTGCCAGCAGCTCAACGGCAAGACAGGGACGGGAGACCCAGTACTTC
J gene: TRBJ1-2; clone size: NA; D gene: NA; V gene: TRBV5-4; CDR3 protein: CASRRTTGFGGYTF; CDR3 DNA: TGTGCCAGCAGGCGGACGACAGGTTTCGGCGGCTACACCTTC
J gene: TRBJ1-5; clone size: NA; D gene: NA; V gene: TRBV6-1; CDR3 protein: CASSPPGDQPQHF; CDR3 DNA: TGTGCCAGCAGCCCCCCGGGGGATCAGCCCCAGCATTTT
J gene: TRBJ1-2; clone size: NA; D gene: TRBD1; V gene: TRBV28; CDR3 protein: CASSVNRDSYFYGYTF; CDR3 DNA: TGTGCCAGCAGTGTAAATCGGGACAGCTACTTCTATGGCTACACCTTC
J gene: TRBJ1-2; clone size: NA; D gene: TRBD1; V gene: TRBV6-6; CDR3 protein: CASSQGVTGYTF; CDR3 DNA: TGTGCCAGCAGTCAGGGGGTGACTGGCTACACCTTC
J gene: TRBJ1-2; clone size: NA; D gene: NA; V gene: TRBV19; CDR3 protein: CASSMGTDSFYGYTF; CDR3 DNA: TGTGCCAGTAGTATGGGGACGGACAGTTTCTATGGCTACACCTTC
J gene: TRBJ1-3; clone size: NA; D gene: TRBD1; V gene: TRBV4-2; CDR3 protein: CASSQPGTGNSGNTIYF; CDR3 DNA: TGTGCCAGCAGCCAACCCGGGACAGGGAACTCTGGAAACACCATATATTTT
J gene: TRBJ1-5; clone size: NA; D gene: NA; V gene: TRBV27; CDR3 protein: CASSFLDSNQSQHF; CDR3 DNA: TGTGCCAGCAGTTTCCTTGACAGTAATCAGTCCCAGCATTTT
J gene: TRBJ2-7; clone size: NA; D gene: TRBD1; V gene: TRBV30; CDR3 protein: CAWRGQGRYYEQYF; CDR3 DNA: TGTGCCTGGAGAGGACAGGGGAGGTACTACGAGCAGTACTTC
J gene: TRBJ1-1; clone size: NA; D gene: TRBD1; V gene: TRBV15; CDR3 protein: CATSRGDRDTEAFF; CDR3 DNA: TGTGCCACCAGCAGGGGAGACAGGGACACTGAAGCTTTCTTT
J gene: TRBJ2-1; clone size: NA; D gene: TRBD1; V gene: TRBV6-1; CDR3 protein: CASSDRGHEQFF; CDR3 DNA: TGTGCCAGCAGTGACAGGGGGCATGAGCAGTTCTTC
J gene: TRBJ2-1; clone size: NA; D gene: NA; V gene: TRBV11-2; CDR3 protein: CASSFTEGGNEQFF; CDR3 DNA: TGTGCCAGCAGCTTTACCGAAGGGGGCAATGAGCAGTTCTTC
J gene: TRBJ2-2; clone size: NA; D gene: TRBD1; V gene: TRBV2; CDR3 protein: CASRQDRGRFSGELFF; CDR3 DNA: TGTGCCAGCAGACAGGACAGGGGACGGTTCTCCGGGGAGCTGTTTTTT
J gene: TRBJ1-2; clone size: NA; D gene: NA; V gene: TRBV18; CDR3 protein: CASSEGGYGYTF; CDR3 DNA: TGTGCCAGCTCAGAGGGCGGCTATGGCTACACCTTC
J gene: TRBJ1-4; clone size: few; D gene: TRBD1; V gene: TRBV5-8; CDR3 protein: CASSYTGGARFF; CDR3 DNA: TGTGCCAGCAGCTACACAGGGGGCGCGCGGTTTTTT
J gene: TRBJ1-2; clone size: NA; D gene: NA; V gene: TRBV6-5; CDR3 protein: CASSYRQQGIEGYTF; CDR3 DNA: TGTGCCAGCAGTTACCGCCAGCAGGGGATTGAAGGCTACACCTTC
J gene: TRBJ2-1; clone size: NA; D gene: TRBD1; V gene: TRBV6-5; CDR3 protein: CASSPDRGYNEQFF; CDR3 DNA: TGTGCCAGCTCGCCGGACAGGGGCTACAATGAGCAGTTCTTC
J gene: TRBJ1-2; clone size: NA; D gene: NA; V gene: TRBV7-2; CDR3 protein: CASSPRGGLIGYTF; CDR3 DNA: TGTGCCAGCAGCCCCCGTGGGGGGTTAATCGGCTACACCTTC
J gene: TRBJ2-1; clone size: NA; D gene: TRBD2; V gene: TRBV9; CDR3 protein: CASSAHSGEARDEQFF; CDR3 DNA: TGTGCCAGCAGCGCCCATAGCGGGGAAGCAAGGGATGAGCAGTTCTTC
J gene: TRBJ1-1; clone size: NA; D gene: TRBD1; V gene: TRBV5-1; CDR3 protein: CASSLEGQGARNTEAFF; CDR3 DNA: TGCGCCAGCAGCTTGGAGGGGCAGGGGGCGAGGAACACTGAAGCTTTCTTT
J gene: TRBJ1-2; clone size: many; D gene: TRBD1; V gene: TRBV28; CDR3 protein: CASDRGRGYGYTF; CDR3 DNA: TGTGCCAGCGACAGGGGAAGGGGGTATGGCTACACCTTC
J gene: TRBJ1-4; clone size: NA; D gene: NA; V gene: TRBV4-3; CDR3 protein: CASSQDAGRFGEKLFF; CDR3 DNA: TGCGCCAGCAGCCAAGATGCAGGGCGATTCGGTGAAAAACTGTTTTTT
J gene: TRBJ1-1; clone size: NA; D gene: NA; V gene: TRBV29-1; CDR3 protein: CSVLREQLNTEAFF; CDR3 DNA: TGCAGCGTTTTAAGAGAACAGTTGAACACTGAAGCTTTCTTT
J gene: TRBJ2-7; clone size: few; D gene: TRBD1; V gene: TRBV4-3; CDR3 protein: CAQVRDRSWEQYF; CDR3 DNA: TGCGCCCAGGTCCGGGACAGGTCCTGGGAGCAGTACTTC
J gene: TRBJ1-5; clone size: NA; D gene: NA; V gene: TRBV10-3; CDR3 protein: CAISDVGEVQPQHF; CDR3 DNA: TGTGCCATCAGTGACGTCGGGGAGGTCCAGCCCCAGCATTTT
J gene: TRBJ2-7; clone size: NA; D gene: TRBD1; V gene: TRBV19; CDR3 protein: CASSVGQGGAYEQYF; CDR3 DNA: TGTGCCAGTAGTGTGGGACAGGGGGGCGCCTACGAGCAGTACTTC
J gene: TRBJ2-3; clone size: NA; D gene: NA; V gene: TRBV30; CDR3 protein: CASRPMEGGGTQYF; CDR3 DNA: TGTGCCAGTCGCCCTATGGAGGGCGGTGGTACGCAGTATTTT